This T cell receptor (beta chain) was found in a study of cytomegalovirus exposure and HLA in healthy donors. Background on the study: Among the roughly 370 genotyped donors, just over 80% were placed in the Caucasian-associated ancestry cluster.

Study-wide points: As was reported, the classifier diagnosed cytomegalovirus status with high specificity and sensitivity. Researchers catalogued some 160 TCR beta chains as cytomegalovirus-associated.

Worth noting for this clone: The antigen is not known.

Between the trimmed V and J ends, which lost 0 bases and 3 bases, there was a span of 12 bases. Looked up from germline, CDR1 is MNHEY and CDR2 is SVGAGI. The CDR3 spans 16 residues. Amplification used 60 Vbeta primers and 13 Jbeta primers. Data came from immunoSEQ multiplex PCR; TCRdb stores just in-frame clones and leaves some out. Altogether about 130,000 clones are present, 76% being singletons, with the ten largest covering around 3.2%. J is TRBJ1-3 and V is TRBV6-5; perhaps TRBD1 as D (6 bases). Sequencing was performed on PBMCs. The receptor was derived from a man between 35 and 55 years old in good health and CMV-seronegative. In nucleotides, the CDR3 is TGTGCCAGCAGTTACTCGCTCAGGGGCAATGGAAACACCATATATTTT. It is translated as CASSYSLRGNGNTIYF.